The source of this TCR beta chain is a study of Ad26.COV2.S vaccination and SARS-CoV-2 variants. TCRdb's table, derived via immunoSEQ multiplex PCR, lists solely in-frame clones and lacks some. Seen here are fewer than 400,000 clones, roughly nine tenths observed once, and the top ten hold 4.5% to 5.5%. Findings and limits, study-wide: Reportedly, spike-specific CD8+ and CD4+ T cell responses achieved substantial breadth once vaccination had taken place.

CDR1 and CDR2 (germline): SGHDT, YYEEEE. The CDR3 length is 16 residues. V was cut by 0 bases and J by 8 bases, with 15 bases left in between. This clone is a singleton in its sample. Its target is unknown. Treatment meaning: about 20 received Ad26.COV2.S at low or high dose, single or two shots; 5 received placebo; per-sample allocation not given. On day 63 after the first injection, vaccine and placebo recipients gave samples. The sequencing here drew on peripheral blood, taken in a trial of Ad26.COV2.S vaccine versus placebo. The source is a person between 18 and 65 years old who received the Ad26.COV2.S COVID-19 vaccine or a placebo. The V gene is TRBV5-6, the J gene TRBJ1-6; D unclear. The CDR3 coding sequence is TGTGCCAGCAGCTTGGCAGCGTCGGCGTGGGATTCACCCCTCCACTTT. Translated, it gives CASSLAASAWDSPLHF.